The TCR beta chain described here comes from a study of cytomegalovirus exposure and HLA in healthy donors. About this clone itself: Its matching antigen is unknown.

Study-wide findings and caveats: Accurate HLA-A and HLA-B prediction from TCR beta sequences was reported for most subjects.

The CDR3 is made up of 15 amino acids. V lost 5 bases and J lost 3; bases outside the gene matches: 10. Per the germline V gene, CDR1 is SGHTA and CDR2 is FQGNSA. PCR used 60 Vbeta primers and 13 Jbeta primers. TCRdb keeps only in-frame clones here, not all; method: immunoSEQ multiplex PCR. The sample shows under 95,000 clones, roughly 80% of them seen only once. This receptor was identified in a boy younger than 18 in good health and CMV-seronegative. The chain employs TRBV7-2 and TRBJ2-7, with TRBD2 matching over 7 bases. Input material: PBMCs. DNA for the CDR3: TGTGCCAGCAGCCAGATTAGCGGACTAGTCTACGAGCAGTACTTC. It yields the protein CASSQISGLVYEQYF.